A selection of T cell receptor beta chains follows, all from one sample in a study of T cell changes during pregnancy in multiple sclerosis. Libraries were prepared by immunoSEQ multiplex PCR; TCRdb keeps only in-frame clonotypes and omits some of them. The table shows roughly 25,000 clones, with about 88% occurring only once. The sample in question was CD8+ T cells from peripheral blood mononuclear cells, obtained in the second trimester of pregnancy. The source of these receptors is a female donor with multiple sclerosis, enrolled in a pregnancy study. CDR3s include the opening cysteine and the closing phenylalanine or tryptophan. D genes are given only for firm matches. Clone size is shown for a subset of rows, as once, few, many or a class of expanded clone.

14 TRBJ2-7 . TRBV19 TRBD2 TGTGCCAGTAGTTTCACTAGCGGGGCCTACGAGCAGTACTTC CASSFTSGAYEQYF
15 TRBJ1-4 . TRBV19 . TGTGCCAGTAGTACAGGGGTTGCAACTAATGAAAAACTGTTTTTT CASSTGVATNEKLFF
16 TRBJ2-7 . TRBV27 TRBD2 TGTGCCAGCAGTTCAATAGCGGGAGAAAGGACCTACGAGCAGTACTTC CASSSIAGERTYEQYF
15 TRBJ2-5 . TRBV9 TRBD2 TGTGCCAGCAGCGTTAGCGGGAGTTTCAAAGAGACCCAGTACTTC CASSVSGSFKETQYF
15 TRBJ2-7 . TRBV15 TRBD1 TGTGCCACCAGCAGAGGAATCCAGGGGGCCAACGAGCAGTACTTC CATSRGIQGANEQYF
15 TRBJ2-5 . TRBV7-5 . TGTGCCAGAAGCTTTGAGACGGGGTGGGGAGAGACCCAGTACTTC CARSFETGWGETQYF
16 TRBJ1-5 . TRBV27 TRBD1 TGTGCCAGCAGTCACACTCACAGGGGTAGCAATCAGCCCCAGCATTTT CASSHTHRGSNQPQHF
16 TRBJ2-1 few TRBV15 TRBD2 TGTGCCACCAGCAGAGATAAAACTAGCGGGAATAATGAGCAGTTCTTC CATSRDKTSGNNEQFF
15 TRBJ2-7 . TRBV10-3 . TGTGCCATCAGTGAGTCCGCGGGACTTGCCTACGAGCAGTACTTC CAISESAGLAYEQYF
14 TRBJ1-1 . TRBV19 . TGTGCCAGTAGTATTGGACAGTTGAACACTGAAGCTTTCTTT CASSIGQLNTEAFF
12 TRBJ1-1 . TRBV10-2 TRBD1 TGCGCCTCGGGACAGCTAAACACTGAAGCTTTCTTT CASGQLNTEAFF
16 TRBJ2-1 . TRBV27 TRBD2 TGTGCCAGCGGGGGGAGGGCCCGGAGCTCCTACAATGAGCAGTTCTTC CASGGRARSSYNEQFF
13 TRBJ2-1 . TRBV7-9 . TGTGCCAGCAGCTTCACTAGCCAGGGTGAGCAGTTCTTC CASSFTSQGEQFF
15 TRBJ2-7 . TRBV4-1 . TGCGCCAGCAGCCAAGACACCACACGACTCTACGAGCAGTACTTC CASSQDTTRLYEQYF
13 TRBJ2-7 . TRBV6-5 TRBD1 TGTGCCAGCCAAGACAGGGGTGACTACGAGCAGTACTTC CASQDRGDYEQYF
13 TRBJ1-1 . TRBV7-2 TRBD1 TGTGCCAGCAGCTTAGGACAGGGACCTGAAGCTTTCTTT CASSLGQGPEAFF
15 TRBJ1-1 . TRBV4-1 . TGCGCCAGCAGCCAAGATGGCCAGTTGAACACTGAAGCTTTCTTT CASSQDGQLNTEAFF
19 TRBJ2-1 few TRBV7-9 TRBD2 TGTGCCAGCAGCTGGCCTAGGCTAGCGGGAGAAGCCCCCTACAATGAGCAGTTCTTC CASSWPRLAGEAPYNEQFF
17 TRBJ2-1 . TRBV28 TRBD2 TGTGCCAGCAGTTGGGGTGGAGCGGGAGGGCCCTCGAATGAGCAGTTCTTC CASSWGGAGGPSNEQFF
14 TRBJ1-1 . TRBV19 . TGTGCCAGTAGTATGAAGTATAGGAACACTGAAGCTTTCTTT CASSMKYRNTEAFF
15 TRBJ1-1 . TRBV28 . TGTGCCAGCAGTTTAACCGCTATTATTCCCACTGAAGCTTTCTTT CASSLTAIIPTEAFF
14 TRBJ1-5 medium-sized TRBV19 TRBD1 TGTGCCAGTGGTCCGGGACAGAAGAATCAGCCCCAGCATTTT CASGPGQKNQPQHF
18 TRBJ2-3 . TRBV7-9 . TGTGCCAGCAGGCCCCAGGGGTTTGTCAAGTCTAGCACAGATACGCAGTATTTT CASRPQGFVKSSTDTQYF
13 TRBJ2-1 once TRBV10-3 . TGTGCCATCAAAGAGCCTAGCCGGAATGAGCAGTTCTTC CAIKEPSRNEQFF
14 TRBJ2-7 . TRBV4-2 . TGTGCCAGCAGTCAGTTACTAGGACGCTACGAGCAGTACTTC CASSQLLGRYEQYF
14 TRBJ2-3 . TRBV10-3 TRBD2 TGTGCCATCGGACTAGAATGGTCGGGAGATACGCAGTATTTT CAIGLEWSGDTQYF
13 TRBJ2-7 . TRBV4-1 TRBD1 TGCGCCAGCAGCCAGCGACAGGGCTACGAGCAGTACTTC CASSQRQGYEQYF
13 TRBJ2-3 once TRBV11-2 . TGTGCCAGCAGCTCGGGAGTTGCAGATACGCAGTATTTT CASSSGVADTQYF
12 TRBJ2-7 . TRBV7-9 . TGTGCCAGCAGCTTAGCCAGGGACGAGCAGTACTTC CASSLARDEQYF
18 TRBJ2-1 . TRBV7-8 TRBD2 TGTGCCAGCAGCTTAGAACTAGCGGGAGGGTGGCAATCCCCCTCGCAGTTCTTC CASSLELAGGWQSPSQFF
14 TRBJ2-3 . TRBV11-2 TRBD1 TGTGCCAGCAGCTTAGAACAGGGGGTAGATACGCAGTATTTT CASSLEQGVDTQYF
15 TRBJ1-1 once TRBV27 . TGTGCCAGCAGCGGGGCGGGACTCCCGAACACTGAAGCTTTCTTT CASSGAGLPNTEAFF
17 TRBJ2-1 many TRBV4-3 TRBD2 TGCGCCAGCAGCCAAGATTCGGGCGGGAGCCCCTACAATGAGCAGTTCTTC CASSQDSGGSPYNEQFF
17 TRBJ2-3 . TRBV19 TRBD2 TGTGCCAGTAGCATACCTATTACTAGCGGGGGATCCGATACGCAGTATTTT CASSIPITSGGSDTQYF
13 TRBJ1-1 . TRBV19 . TGTGCCAGTAGTATCGGGATAAACACTGAAGCTTTCTTT CASSIGINTEAFF
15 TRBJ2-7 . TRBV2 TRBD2 TGTGCCAGCAGCCCGACTAGCGGGAGGGCCCACGAGCAGTACTTC CASSPTSGRAHEQYF
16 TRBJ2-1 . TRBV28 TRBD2 TGTGCCAGCAGTTTCTTACTAGCGGGAGATTACAATGAGCAGTTCTTC CASSFLLAGDYNEQFF
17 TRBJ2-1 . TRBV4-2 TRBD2 TGTGCCAGCAGCCAAGTGGTAGCGGGAGGGCCCCACAATGAGCAGTTCTTC CASSQVVAGGPHNEQFF
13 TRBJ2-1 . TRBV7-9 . TGTGCCAGCAGCTTTGGGCAGCCCAATGAGCAGTTCTTC CASSFGQPNEQFF
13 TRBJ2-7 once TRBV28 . TGTGCCAGCAGTTGGGACATTACCTACGAGCAGTACTTC CASSWDITYEQYF
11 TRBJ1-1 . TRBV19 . TGTGCCAGTAGGGGCGGGGTTGAAGCTTTCTTT CASRGGVEAFF
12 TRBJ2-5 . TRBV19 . TGTGCCAGCGGACTATCCTTAGAGACCCAGTACTTC CASGLSLETQYF
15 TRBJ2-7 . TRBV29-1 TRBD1 TGCAGCGTTGAAGTCGCAGGGGGAGTCACCTACGAGCAGTACTTC CSVEVAGGVTYEQYF
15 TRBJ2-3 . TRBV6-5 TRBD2 TGTGCCAGCAGTTTTAGCGGGATCGGCACAGATACGCAGTATTTT CASSFSGIGTDTQYF
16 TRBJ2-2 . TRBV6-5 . TGTGCCAGCAGTTCCGACTACCCGACGAACACCGGGGAGCTGTTTTTT CASSSDYPTNTGELFF
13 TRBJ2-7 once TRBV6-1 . TGTGCCAGCAGTTTGGCAGGGGAGCACGAGCAGTACTTC CASSLAGEHEQYF
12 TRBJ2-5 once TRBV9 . TGTGCCAGCAGCGCGTACCAAGAGACCCAGTACTTC CASSAYQETQYF
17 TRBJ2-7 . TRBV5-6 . TGTGCCAGCAGCTTGGCCGGGTCGACGACTCGACTCTACGAGCAGTACTTC CASSLAGSTTRLYEQYF
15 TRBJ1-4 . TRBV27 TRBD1 TGTGCCAGCAGTTCAGGACAGGGAGCTAATGAAAAACTGTTTTTT CASSSGQGANEKLFF
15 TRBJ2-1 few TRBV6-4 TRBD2 TGTGCCAGCAGTGACTCGACTAGCGGGAGCAATGAGCAGTTCTTC CASSDSTSGSNEQFF
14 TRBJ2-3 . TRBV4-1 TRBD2 TGCGCCAGCAGCCGACTAGCGGGAGGAGATACGCAGTATTTT CASSRLAGGDTQYF
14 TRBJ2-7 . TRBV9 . TGTGCCCTCAAAGGGGGCGGGACCTCCTACGAGCAGTACTTC CALKGGGTSYEQYF
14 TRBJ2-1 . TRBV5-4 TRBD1 TGTGCCAGCAGGTTCACAGGGGGGAGTAATGAGCAGTTCTTC CASRFTGGSNEQFF
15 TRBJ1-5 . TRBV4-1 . TGCGCCAGCAGCCAAGAGGCCGGGAGCAATCAGCCCCAGCATTTT CASSQEAGSNQPQHF
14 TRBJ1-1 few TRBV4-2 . TGTGCCAGCAGCCAAGATCTCGAACGGGTTGAAGCTTTCTTT CASSQDLERVEAFF
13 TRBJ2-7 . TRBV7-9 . TGTGCCAGCAGCAGCGGACTGCCCTACGAGCAGTACTTC CASSSGLPYEQYF
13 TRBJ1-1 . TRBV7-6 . TGTGCCAGCAGCCCCCCAGGGGACACTGAAGCTTTCTTT CASSPPGDTEAFF
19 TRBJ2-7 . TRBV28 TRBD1 TGTGCCAGCAGTTTTCTCGACTTTAACAGGGGGATGGACGGCTACGAGCAGTACTTC CASSFLDFNRGMDGYEQYF
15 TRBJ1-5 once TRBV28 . TGTGCCAGCAGTTTATGGGACAACAATAATCAGCCCCAGCATTTT CASSLWDNNNQPQHF
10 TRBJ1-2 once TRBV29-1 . TGCAGCGTGTACACAGGGAGCTACACCTTC CSVYTGSYTF